A single sample gave rise to the 24 T cell receptor beta chains below, sequenced in a study of T cell clones after liver transplantation. Only in-frame clones appear in the TCRdb table, and some are missing; sequencing was by immunoSEQ multiplex PCR. Among tens of thousands of clones listed, 70% to 90% were seen once. The sample here was CD8+ T cells from blood, taken 12 months after liver transplant. The source is a human patient who received a liver transplant. Some T cells may have originated in the graft donor.

The chain has TRBV19 and TRBJ2-7; D is undetermined. V lost 3 bases, J lost 0 bases, and 6 bases lay in between. CDR3 length: 13 residues. Germline assignment: CDR1 LNHDA and CDR2 SQIVND (reference sequence). The CDR3 DNA reads as TGTGCCAGTAGTATGGCCAGCTCCTACGAGCAGTACTTC. It is translated as CASSMASSYEQYF.

J is TRBJ2-7 and V is TRBV7-6; 10 nucleotides match TRBD1. Trimming cost V 1 base and J 7 bases; bases outside gene matches: 4. The CDR3 loop spans 14 amino acids. CDR1 SGHVS and CDR2 FNYEAQ come from the germline V gene. The CDR3 sequence: CASSLGDRGREQYF. CDR3 coding DNA: TGTGCCAGCAGCTTAGGGGACAGGGGTCGGGAGCAGTACTTC. The full variable domain, in which reference TRBV7-6 and TRBJ2-7 provide the parts outside the CDR3, is GAGVSQSPRYKVTKRGQDVALRCDPISGHVSLYWYRQALGQGPEFLTYFNYEAQQDKSGLPNDRFSAERPEGSISTLTIQRTEQRDSAMYRCASSLGDRGREQYFGPGTRLTVT.

There are a few counts of this clone. The chain has TRBV9 and TRBJ2-7, with a weak D call TRBD1 (5 bases). Germline CDR1 SGDLS, CDR2 YYNGEE. This CDR3 region has 14 residues. Trimming stripped 4 bases from V and 2 bases from J, with 13 bases between. DNA for the CDR3: TGTGCCAGCAGCCCAACCGGCAGGGCCTACGAGCAGTACTTC. It codes for CASSPTGRAYEQYF.

The CDR3 DNA reads TGCGCCAGCAGCCAAGACAGTTACTACGAGCAGTACTTC. The encoded protein is CASSQDSYYEQYF. The J gene is TRBJ2-7, the V gene TRBV4-1; no definite D call. Trimming cost V 0 bases and J 3 bases, with 6 bases left between them. This CDR3 spans 13 amino acids. Germline assignment: CDR1 MGHRA and CDR2 YSYEKL.

CDR3 amino acids: CASSDSNYGYTF. CDR3 bases: TGCGCCAGCAGTGACAGCAACTATGGCTACACCTTC. The gene calls are TRBV10-1 and TRBJ1-2, with no clear D. This CDR3 has 12 residues. Germline V gene data show CDR1 as WNHNN and CDR2 as SYGVQD (reference sequence). The germline V and J ends were trimmed by 3 bases and 2 bases, with 4 bases remaining between them.

This clone was detected once. The chain recombines TRBV4-1 with TRBJ2-1; D is ambiguous. The CDR3 has 13 amino acids. Trimming removed 3 bases from V and 4 bases from J, with 7 bases in between. Germline-derived CDR1 and CDR2 are MGHRA and YSYEKL. CDR3 region: CASSHYPYNEQFF. Written as DNA, the CDR3 is TGCGCCAGCAGCCATTACCCGTACAATGAGCAGTTCTTC.

This clone was observed a few times. The V gene is TRBV7-9, the J gene TRBJ2-3; no clear D. This CDR3 region has 12 residues. Trimming removed 3 bases from V and 4 bases from J, with 5 bases in between. Germline CDR1 and CDR2: SEHNR and FQNEAQ (reference sequence). CDR3 loop: CASSFVADTQYF. The DNA for the CDR3 is TGTGCCAGCAGCTTTGTTGCAGATACGCAGTATTTT.

In its sample, this clone was seen once. The genes are TRBV6-4 and TRBJ2-7, with 9 bases aligning to TRBD2. Germline V lookup: CDR1 MRHNA, CDR2 SNTAGT. The V segment lost 5 bases and the J segment 2 bases; nucleotides outside the gene matches: 1. The CDR3 consists of 13 residues. The CDR3 sequence: CASSRLAAYEQYF. The DNA of the CDR3 is TGTGCCAGCAGTCGACTAGCGGCCTACGAGCAGTACTTC.

The chain couples TRBV7-2 to TRBJ2-1, with D perhaps matching TRBD1 (7 bases). Trimming removed 2 bases from V and 7 bases from J, with 24 bases in between. This CDR3 comprises 18 residues. Germline CDR1 reads SGHTA; CDR2 reads FQGNSA. CDR3 coding DNA: TGTGCCAGCAGCTTATGGCCAGGGGGGAGGAAGTTGATAAATGAGCAGTTCTTC. Its translation: CASSLWPGGRKLINEQFF.

The rearrangement joins TRBV5-6 to TRBJ1-1; TRBD1 is a possible D gene (5 bases). The CDR3 has 14 amino acids. Trimming removed 2 bases from V and 3 bases from J, with 11 bases in between. CDR1 SGHDT and CDR2 YYEEEE come from the germline V gene. The CDR3 nucleotides are TGTGCCAGCAGCTTCTTCGGGGGGGACACTGAAGCTTTCTTT. Translated, it gives CASSFFGGDTEAFF.

The J gene is TRBJ1-2, the V gene TRBV4-3; TRBD1 matches 7 bases. CDR3 length equals 15 residues. Germline lookup yields CDR1 LGHNA and CDR2 YSLEER. With V trimmed by 2 bases and J by 6 bases, 9 bases remained unmatched. CDR3 sequence: CASSQLRQGANGYTF. The CDR3 region has the DNA TGCGCCAGCAGCCAACTAAGACAGGGTGCGAATGGCTACACCTTC.

The rearrangement links TRBV15 to TRBJ2-1; perhaps TRBD2 as D (5 bases). The V end lost 5 bases, the J end lost 0 bases, and 8 bases lay between the germline ends. Looked up from germline, CDR1 is LNHNV and CDR2 is YYDKDF (reference sequence). The CDR3 consists of 14 residues. The CDR3 bases are TGTGCCACCAGCCATGAGGGCTCCTACAATGAGCAGTTCTTC. It specifies CATSHEGSYNEQFF.

The rearrangement uses TRBV4-2 and TRBJ1-2; 9 bases match TRBD1. CDR3 length: 15 amino acids. V was pared by 4 bases and J by 4 bases, with 7 bases of the junction left unmatched. Germline V gives CDR1 LGHNA, CDR2 YNFKEQ. The CDR3 is CASSPRTGDAYGYTF. The CDR3 DNA sequence: TGTGCCAGCAGCCCGCGGACAGGGGATGCCTATGGCTACACCTTC.

This clone was seen only a few times. Other DNA sequences in the same sample also yield this CDR3. The chain joins TRBV18 to TRBJ2-7, with 7 bases lining up with TRBD2. The CDR3 runs 12 residues. The V segment lost 3 bases and the J segment 6 bases; nucleotides outside the gene matches: 2. Germline assignment: CDR1 KGHSH and CDR2 LQKENI. DNA of the CDR3: TGTGCCAGCTCACCCGGCGGGGGCGAGCAGTACTTC. It codes for CASSPGGGEQYF.

V is TRBV6-1 and J is TRBJ2-7, with a possible D match to TRBD1 (5 bases). The V gene's germline CDR1 is MNHNS and CDR2 SASEGT. The CDR3 length is 12 residues. V lost 6 bases and J lost 2, with 8 bases in between. The CDR3 DNA reads TGTGCCAGCAGAGACAGAGCCTACGAGCAGTACTTC. It codes for CASRDRAYEQYF.

In this sample, this clone turned up a few times. In DNA form, the CDR3 reads TGTGCCAGCAGACTACCGACTAGCGGGTACAATGAGCAGTTCTTC. This translates into CASRLPTSGYNEQFF. V and J are TRBV27 and TRBJ2-1, with 10 bases matching TRBD2. Trimming took 6 bases from V and 4 from J; bases not matched to a gene: 6. Germline V lookup: CDR1 MNHEY, CDR2 SMNVEV (reference sequence). This CDR3 has 15 amino acids.

This sequence joins TRBV7-9 and TRBJ2-3; unclear D gene. Germline CDR1 and CDR2: SEHNR and FQNEAQ (reference sequence). With 3 bases removed from V and 5 bases from J, the gap between germline ends came to 3 bases. This CDR3 contains 11 residues. Here the CDR3 reads CASSFEDTQYF. CDR3 DNA sequence: TGTGCCAGCAGCTTTGAAGATACGCAGTATTTT.

This chain uses TRBV27 with TRBJ1-2; D is unclear. This CDR3 has 13 residues. Trimming left V 6 bases short and J 1 base short, with 9 bases between. Germline assignment: CDR1 MNHEY and CDR2 SMNVEV (reference sequence). CDR3 loop: CASRALSNYGYTF. DNA of the CDR3: TGTGCCAGCAGGGCCCTAAGTAACTATGGCTACACCTTC.

This chain uses TRBV4-3 with TRBJ1-2; D is possibly TRBD1 (6 bases). Germline CDR1 LGHNA, CDR2 YSLEER. V was pared by 4 bases and J by 8 bases, with 17 bases between. This CDR3 spans 14 amino acids. The CDR3 loop reads CASSRLDAGDGYTF. DNA of the CDR3: TGCGCCAGCAGCCGCCTCGACGCAGGGGACGGCTACACCTTC.

The chain combines TRBV2 with TRBJ1-3; D remains unclear. Trimming took 10 bases from V and 0 from J, leaving 10 bases between them. This CDR3 has 13 amino acids. Germline CDR1 SNHLY, CDR2 FYNNEI. As DNA, the CDR3 is TGTGCCATTGGCGGACTCTCTGGAAACACCATATATTTT. Amino acids: CAIGGLSGNTIYF.

The chain joins TRBV4-1 to TRBJ1-5; D call uncertain. Trimming took off 3 bases at V and 6 bases at J, with 18 bases between the two ends. CDR3 size: 16 residues. Germline CDR1 and CDR2: MGHRA and YSYEKL. The CDR3, as DNA: TGCGCCAGCAGCCACACTCGGGGTGTGGGGAGTCAGCCCCAGCATTTT. As protein: CASSHTRGVGSQPQHF.

This chain joins TRBV19 and TRBJ1-1, with no clear D. V shed 8 bases and J shed 0 bases, with 10 bases lying between them. The V gene's germline CDR1 is LNHDA and CDR2 SQIVND (reference sequence). This CDR3 has 13 amino acids. CDR3 sequence: CASQPRVNTEAFF. The CDR3 bases are TGTGCCAGTCAACCCAGAGTGAACACTGAAGCTTTCTTT.

The chain carries TRBV29-1 and TRBJ1-1; D is possibly TRBD1 (5 bases). V lost 7 bases and J lost 4, with 10 bases in between. The CDR3 runs to 11 residues. The germline V gene has CDR1 SQVTM and CDR2 ANQGSEA. DNA for the CDR3: TGCAGCGCAGACAGTCCCACTGAAGCTTTCTTT. It is translated as CSADSPTEAFF.

The chain uses TRBV27 and TRBJ2-7; maybe TRBD2 (5 bases). The CDR3 is made up of 12 amino acids. From germline, CDR1 is MNHEY and CDR2 SMNVEV (reference sequence). Trimming left V 5 bases short and J 4 bases short, with 9 bases between. The CDR3 DNA is TGTGCCAGCAGTCCTAGCCCTTACGAGCAGTACTTC. Translated: CASSPSPYEQYF.